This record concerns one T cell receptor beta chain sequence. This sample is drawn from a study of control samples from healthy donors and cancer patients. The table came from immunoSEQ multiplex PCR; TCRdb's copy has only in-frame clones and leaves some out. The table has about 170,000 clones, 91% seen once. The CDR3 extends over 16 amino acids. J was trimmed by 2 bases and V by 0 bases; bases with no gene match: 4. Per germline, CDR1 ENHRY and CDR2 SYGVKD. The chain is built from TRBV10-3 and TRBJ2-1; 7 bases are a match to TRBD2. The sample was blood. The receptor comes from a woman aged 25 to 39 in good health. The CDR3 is CAISESVGGAYNEQFF. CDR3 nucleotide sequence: TGTGCCATCAGTGAGTCTGTGGGAGGGGCCTACAATGAGCAGTTCTTC.